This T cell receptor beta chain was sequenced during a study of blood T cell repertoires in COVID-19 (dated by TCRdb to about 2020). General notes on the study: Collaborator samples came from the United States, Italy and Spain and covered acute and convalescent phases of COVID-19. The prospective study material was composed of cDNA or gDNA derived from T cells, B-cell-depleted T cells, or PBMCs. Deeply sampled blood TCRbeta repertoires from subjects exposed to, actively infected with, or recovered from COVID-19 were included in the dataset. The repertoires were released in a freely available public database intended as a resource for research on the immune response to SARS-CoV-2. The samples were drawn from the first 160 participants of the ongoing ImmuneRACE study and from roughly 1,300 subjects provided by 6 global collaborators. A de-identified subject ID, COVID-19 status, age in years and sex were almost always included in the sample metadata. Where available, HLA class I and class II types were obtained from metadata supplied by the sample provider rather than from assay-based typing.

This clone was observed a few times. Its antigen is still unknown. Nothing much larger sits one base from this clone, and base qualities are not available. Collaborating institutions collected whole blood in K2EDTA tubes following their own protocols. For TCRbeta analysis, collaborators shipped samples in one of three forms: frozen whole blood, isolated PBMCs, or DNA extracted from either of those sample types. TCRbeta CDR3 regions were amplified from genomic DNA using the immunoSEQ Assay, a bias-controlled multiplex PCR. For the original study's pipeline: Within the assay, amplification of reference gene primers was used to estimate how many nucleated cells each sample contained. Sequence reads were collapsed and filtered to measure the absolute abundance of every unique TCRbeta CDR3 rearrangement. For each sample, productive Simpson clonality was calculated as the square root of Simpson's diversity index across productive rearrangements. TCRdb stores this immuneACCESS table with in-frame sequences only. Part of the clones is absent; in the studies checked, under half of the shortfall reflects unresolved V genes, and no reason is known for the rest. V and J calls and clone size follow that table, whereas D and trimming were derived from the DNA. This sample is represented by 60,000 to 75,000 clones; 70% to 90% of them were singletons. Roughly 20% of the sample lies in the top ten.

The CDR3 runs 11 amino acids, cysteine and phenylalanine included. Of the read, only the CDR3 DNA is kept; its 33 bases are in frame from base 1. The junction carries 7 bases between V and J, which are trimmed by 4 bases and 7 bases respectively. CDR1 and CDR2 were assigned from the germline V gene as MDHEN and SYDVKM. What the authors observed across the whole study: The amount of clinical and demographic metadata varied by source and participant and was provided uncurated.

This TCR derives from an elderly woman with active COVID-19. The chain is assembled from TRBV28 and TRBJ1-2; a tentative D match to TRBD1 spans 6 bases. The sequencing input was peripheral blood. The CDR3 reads CASSYRVGYTF. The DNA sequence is TGTGCCAGCAGTTACAGGGTTGGCTACACCTTC.